The text below deals with one T cell receptor (beta chain). The antigen remains unidentified. The data derive from a study of T cell repertoires in cytomegalovirus infection. Germline CDR1 reads LGHNA; CDR2 reads YSLEER. J gave up 2 bases and V 3 bases, and 4 bases lay outside the gene matches. The CDR3 consists of 15 residues. TCRdb independently ran MiXCR on the reads; one entry per CDR3 protein. The data hold 900,000 to 950,000 distinct CDR3 sequences, with approximately 32% observed a single time. The sequence derives from a human donor in good health (CMV status not recorded). Some clones in this sample may be carry-over from other donors' samples. The sample was cultured CD8+ T cells from PBMCs, taken from culture after CMV antigen stimulation. This chain links TRBV4-3 with TRBJ1-1, with TRBD1 identical over 9 bases. This CDR3 is CASSHVGQGNTEAFF. The CDR3 coding sequence is TGCGCCAGCAGCCACGTGGGACAGGGTAACACTGAAGCTTTCTTT.